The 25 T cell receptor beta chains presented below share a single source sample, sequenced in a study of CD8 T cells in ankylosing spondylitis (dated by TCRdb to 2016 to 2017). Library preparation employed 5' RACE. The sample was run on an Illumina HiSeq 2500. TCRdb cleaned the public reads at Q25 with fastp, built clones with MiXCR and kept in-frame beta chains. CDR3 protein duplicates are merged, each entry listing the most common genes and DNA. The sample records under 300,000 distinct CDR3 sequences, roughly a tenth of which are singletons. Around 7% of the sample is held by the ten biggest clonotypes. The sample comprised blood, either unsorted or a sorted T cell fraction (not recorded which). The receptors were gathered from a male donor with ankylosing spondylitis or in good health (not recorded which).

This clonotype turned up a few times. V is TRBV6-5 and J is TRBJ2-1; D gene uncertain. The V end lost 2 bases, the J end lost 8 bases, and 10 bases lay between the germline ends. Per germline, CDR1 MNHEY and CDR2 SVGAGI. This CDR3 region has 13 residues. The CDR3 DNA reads TGTGCCAGCAGTTACAGGGCTTCCCATGAGCAGTTCTTC. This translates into CASSYRASHEQFF.

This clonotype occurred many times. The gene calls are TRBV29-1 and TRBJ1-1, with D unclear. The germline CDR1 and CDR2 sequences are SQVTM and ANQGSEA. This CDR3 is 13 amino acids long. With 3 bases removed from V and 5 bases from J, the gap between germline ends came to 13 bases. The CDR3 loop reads CSVEGSSSTEAFF. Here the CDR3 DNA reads TGCAGCGTTGAGGGAAGCAGTAGTACTGAAGCTTTCTTT.

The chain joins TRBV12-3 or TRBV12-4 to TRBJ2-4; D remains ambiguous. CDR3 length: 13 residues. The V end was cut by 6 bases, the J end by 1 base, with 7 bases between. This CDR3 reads CASRGWAKNIQYF. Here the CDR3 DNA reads TGTGCCAGCAGGGGGTGGGCCAAAAACATTCAGTACTTC.

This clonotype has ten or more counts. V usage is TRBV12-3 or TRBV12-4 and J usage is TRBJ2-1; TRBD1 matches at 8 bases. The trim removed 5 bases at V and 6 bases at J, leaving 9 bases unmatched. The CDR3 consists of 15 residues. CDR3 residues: CASSRTGGDANEQFF. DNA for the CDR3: TGTGCCAGCAGTCGCACAGGGGGAGACGCCAATGAGCAGTTCTTC.

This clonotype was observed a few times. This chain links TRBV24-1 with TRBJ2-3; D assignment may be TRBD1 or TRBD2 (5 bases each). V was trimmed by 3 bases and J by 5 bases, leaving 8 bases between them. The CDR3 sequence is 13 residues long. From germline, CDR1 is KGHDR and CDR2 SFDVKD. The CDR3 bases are TGTGCCACCAGTGATCCAGGGAGAGATACGCAGTATTTT. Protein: CATSDPGRDTQYF.

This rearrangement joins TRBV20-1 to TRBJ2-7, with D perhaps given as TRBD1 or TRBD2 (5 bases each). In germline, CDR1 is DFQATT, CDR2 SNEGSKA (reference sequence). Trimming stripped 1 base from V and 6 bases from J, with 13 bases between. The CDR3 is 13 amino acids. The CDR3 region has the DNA TGCAGTGCTAGAGGACAGCCTGGGGGCGAGCAGTACTTC. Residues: CSARGQPGGEQYF.

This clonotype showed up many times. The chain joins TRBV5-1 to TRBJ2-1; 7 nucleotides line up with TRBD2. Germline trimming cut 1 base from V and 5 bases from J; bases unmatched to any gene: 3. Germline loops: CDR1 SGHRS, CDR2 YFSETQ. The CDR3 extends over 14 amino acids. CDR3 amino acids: CASSLRGRDNEQFF. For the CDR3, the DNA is TGCGCCAGCAGCTTGCGAGGGAGGGACAATGAGCAGTTCTTC.

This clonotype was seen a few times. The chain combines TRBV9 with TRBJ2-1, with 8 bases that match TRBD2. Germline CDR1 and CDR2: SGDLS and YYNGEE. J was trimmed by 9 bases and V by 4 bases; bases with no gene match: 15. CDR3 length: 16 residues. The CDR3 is CASSLNRAGVKSEQFF. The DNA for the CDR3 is TGTGCCAGCAGCTTAAACCGAGCGGGAGTGAAAAGTGAGCAGTTCTTC. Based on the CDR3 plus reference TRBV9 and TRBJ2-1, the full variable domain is DSGVTQTPKHLITATGQRVTLRCSPRSGDLSVYWYQQSLDQGLQFLIQYYNGEERAKGNILERFSAQQFPDLHSELNLSSLELGDSALYFCASSLNRAGVKSEQFFGPGTRLTVL.

DNA of the CDR3: TGTGCCAGCAGTTACTCGGGGCCCGGTAACACTGAAGCTTTCTTT. Amino acids: CASSYSGPGNTEAFF. The chain uses TRBV6-5 and TRBJ1-1, with D tentatively TRBD1 (5 bases). The CDR3 has 15 residues. Trimming stripped 0 bases from V and 2 bases from J, with 10 bases between. Germline CDR1 is MNHEY and CDR2 is SVGAGI.

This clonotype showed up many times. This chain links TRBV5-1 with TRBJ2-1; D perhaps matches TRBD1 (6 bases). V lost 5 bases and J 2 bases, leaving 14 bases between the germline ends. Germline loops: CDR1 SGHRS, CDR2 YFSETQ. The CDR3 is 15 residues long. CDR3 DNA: TGCGCCAGCAGTCAGGGGACGACTGCCTACAATGAGCAGTTCTTC. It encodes CASSQGTTAYNEQFF.

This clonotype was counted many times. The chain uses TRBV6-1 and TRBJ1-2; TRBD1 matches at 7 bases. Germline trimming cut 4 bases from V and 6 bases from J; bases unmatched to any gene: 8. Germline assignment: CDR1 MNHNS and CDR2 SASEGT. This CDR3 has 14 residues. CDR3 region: CASSARQGYNGYTF. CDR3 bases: TGTGCCAGCAGTGCGCGACAGGGTTATAATGGCTACACCTTC.

The DNA for the CDR3 is TGCGCCAGCAGCTTCCCGGAGACTCCCACCCTCAGCTCCTACAATGAGCAGTTCTTC. Protein product: CASSFPETPTLSSYNEQFF. The rearrangement uses TRBV5-1 and TRBJ2-1, with D unclear. The CDR3 is made up of 19 amino acids. Trimming removed 2 bases from V and 0 bases from J, with 21 bases in between. CDR1 is SGHRS and CDR2 is YFSETQ in the germline V gene.

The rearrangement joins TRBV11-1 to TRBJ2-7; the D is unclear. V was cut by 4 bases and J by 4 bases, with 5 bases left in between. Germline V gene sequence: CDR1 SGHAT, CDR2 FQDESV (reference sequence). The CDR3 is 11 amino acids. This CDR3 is CASSSQYEQYF. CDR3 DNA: TGTGCCAGCAGCTCCCAATACGAGCAGTACTTC.

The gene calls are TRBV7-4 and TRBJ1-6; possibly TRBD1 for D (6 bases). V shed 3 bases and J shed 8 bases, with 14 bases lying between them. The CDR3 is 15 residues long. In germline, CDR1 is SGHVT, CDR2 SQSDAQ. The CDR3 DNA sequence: TGTGCCAGCAGCTTTTCGGGCAGGGGAGATTCACCCCTCCACTTT. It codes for CASSFSGRGDSPLHF.

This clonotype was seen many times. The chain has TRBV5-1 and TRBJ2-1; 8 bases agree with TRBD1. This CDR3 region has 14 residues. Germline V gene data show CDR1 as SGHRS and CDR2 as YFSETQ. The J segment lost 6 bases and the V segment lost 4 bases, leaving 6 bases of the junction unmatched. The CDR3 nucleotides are TGCGCCAGCAGCGTTGGACAGGGTTCCAATGAGCAGTTCTTC. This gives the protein CASSVGQGSNEQFF.

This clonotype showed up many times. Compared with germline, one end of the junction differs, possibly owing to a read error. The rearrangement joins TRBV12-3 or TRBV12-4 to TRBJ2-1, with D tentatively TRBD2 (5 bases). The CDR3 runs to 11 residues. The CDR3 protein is CASSLGGVAGF. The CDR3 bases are TGTGCCAGCAGTTTAGGTGGTGTGGCGGGCTTC.

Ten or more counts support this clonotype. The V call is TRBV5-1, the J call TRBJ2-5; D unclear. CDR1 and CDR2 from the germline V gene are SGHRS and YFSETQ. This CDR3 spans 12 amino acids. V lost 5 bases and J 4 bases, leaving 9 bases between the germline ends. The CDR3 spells CASRSTGETQYF. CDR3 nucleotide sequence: TGCGCCAGCAGAAGTACTGGAGAGACCCAGTACTTC.

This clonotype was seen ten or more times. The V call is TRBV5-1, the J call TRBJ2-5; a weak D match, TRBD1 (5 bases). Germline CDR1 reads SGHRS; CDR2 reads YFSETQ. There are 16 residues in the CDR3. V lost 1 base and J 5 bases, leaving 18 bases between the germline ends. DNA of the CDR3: TGCGCCAGCAGCTTGTCCCCCCAAGGGGATAGGGAGACCCAGTACTTC. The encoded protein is CASSLSPQGDRETQYF. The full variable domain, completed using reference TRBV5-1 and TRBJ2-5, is KAGVTQTPRYLIKTRGQQVTLSCSPISGHRSVSWYQQTPGQGLQFLFEYFSETQRNKGNFPGRFSGRQFSNSRSEMNVSTLELGDSALYLCASSLSPQGDRETQYFGPGTRLLVL.

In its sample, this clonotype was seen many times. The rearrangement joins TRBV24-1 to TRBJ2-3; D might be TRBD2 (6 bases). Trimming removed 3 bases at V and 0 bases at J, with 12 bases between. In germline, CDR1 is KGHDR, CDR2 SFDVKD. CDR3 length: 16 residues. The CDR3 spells CATSDPGLLSTDTQYF. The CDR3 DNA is TGTGCCACCAGTGATCCGGGACTGCTAAGCACAGATACGCAGTATTTT.

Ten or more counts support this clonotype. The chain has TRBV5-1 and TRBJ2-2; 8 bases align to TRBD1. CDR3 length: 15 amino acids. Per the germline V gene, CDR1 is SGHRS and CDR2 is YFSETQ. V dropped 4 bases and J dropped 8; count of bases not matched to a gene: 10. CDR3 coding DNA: TGCGCCAGCAGCCCCGGGACAGGACTAATGGGGGAGCTGTTTTTT. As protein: CASSPGTGLMGELFF.

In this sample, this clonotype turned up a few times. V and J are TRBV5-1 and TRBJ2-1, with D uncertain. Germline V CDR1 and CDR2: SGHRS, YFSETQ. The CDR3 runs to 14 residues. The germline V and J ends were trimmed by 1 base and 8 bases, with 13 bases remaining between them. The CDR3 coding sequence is TGCGCCAGCAGCTTGAGGCGGACGATGTATGAGCAGTTCTTC. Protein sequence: CASSLRRTMYEQFF.

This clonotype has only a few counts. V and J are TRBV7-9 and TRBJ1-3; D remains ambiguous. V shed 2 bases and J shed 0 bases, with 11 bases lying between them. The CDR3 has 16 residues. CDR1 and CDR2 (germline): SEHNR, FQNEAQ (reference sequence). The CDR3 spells CASSLNGPRSGNTIYF. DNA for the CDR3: TGTGCCAGCAGCTTAAACGGCCCCCGCTCTGGAAACACCATATATTTT.

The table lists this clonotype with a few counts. The CDR3 here is CASSPGGVSGELFF. The CDR3, as DNA: TGTGCCAGCAGTCCCGGGGGGGTATCCGGGGAGCTGTTTTTT. The chain joins TRBV28 to TRBJ2-2, with TRBD2 matching 8 bases. From germline, CDR1 is MDHEN and CDR2 SYDVKM. V was clipped by 5 bases and J by 6 bases; unmatched bases: 5. CDR3 length: 14 amino acids.

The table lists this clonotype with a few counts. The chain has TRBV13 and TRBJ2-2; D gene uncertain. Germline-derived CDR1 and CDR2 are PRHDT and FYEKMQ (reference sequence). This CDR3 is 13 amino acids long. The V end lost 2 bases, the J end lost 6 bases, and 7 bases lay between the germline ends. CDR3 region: CASSLWPSGELFF. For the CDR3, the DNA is TGTGCCAGCAGCTTATGGCCCTCCGGGGAGCTGTTTTTT. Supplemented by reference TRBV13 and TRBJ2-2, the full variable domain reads AAGVIQSPRHLIKEKRETATLKCYPIPRHDTVYWYQQGPGQDPQFLISFYEKMQSDKGSIPDRFSAQQFSDYHSELNMSSLELGDSALYFCASSLWPSGELFFGEGSRLTVL.

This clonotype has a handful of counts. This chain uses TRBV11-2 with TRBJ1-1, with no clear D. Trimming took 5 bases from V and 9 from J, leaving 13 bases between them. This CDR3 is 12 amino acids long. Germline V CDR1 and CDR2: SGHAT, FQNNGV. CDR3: CASSPSDTQAFF. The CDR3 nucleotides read TGTGCCAGCAGCCCTTCAGATACCCAAGCTTTCTTT.